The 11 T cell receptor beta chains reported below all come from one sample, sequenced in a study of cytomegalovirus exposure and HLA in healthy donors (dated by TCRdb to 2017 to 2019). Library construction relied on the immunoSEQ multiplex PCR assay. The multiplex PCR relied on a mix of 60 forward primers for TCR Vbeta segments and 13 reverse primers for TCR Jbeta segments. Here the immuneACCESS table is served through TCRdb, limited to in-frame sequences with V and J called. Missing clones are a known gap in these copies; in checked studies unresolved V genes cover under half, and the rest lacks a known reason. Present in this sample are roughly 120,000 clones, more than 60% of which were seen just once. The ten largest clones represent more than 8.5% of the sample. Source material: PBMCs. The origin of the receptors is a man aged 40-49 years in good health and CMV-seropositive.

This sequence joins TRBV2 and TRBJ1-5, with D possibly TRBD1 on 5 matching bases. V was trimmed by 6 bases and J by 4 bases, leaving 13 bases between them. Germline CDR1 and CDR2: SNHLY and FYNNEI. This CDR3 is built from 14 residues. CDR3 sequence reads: CASRGGEWNQPQHF. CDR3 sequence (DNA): TGTGCCAGCAGGGGGGGGGAATGGAATCAGCCCCAGCATTTT.

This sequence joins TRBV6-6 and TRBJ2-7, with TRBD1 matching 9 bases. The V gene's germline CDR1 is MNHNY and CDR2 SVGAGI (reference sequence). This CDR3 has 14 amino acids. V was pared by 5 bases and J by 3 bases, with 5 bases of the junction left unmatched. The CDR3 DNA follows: TGTGCCAGCAGTACCAGGACAGGGGACTACGAGCAGTACTTC. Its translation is CASSTRTGDYEQYF.

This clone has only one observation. The chain's CDR3 is CASSDSPRGSTGELFF. Written as DNA, the CDR3 is TGTGCCAGCAGTGACTCTCCCAGGGGAAGCACCGGGGAGCTGTTTTTT. The chain joins TRBV6-4 to TRBJ2-2, with a possible D match to TRBD1 (6 bases). V lost 0 bases to trimming and J lost 4 bases, with 12 bases between them. The CDR3 extends over 16 amino acids. Germline CDR1 reads MRHNA; CDR2 reads SNTAGT.

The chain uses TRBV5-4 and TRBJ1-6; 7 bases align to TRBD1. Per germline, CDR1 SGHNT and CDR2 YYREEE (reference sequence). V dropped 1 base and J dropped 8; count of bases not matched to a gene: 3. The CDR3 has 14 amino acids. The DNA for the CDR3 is TGTGCCAGCAGCTTGCGGGACAGAGATTCACCCCTCCACTTT. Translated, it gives CASSLRDRDSPLHF. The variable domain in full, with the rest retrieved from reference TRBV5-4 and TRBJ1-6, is ETGVTQSPTHLIKTRGQQVTLRCSSQSGHNTVSWYQQALGQGPQFIFQYYREEENGRGNFPPRFSGLQFPNYSSELNVNALELDDSALYLCASSLRDRDSPLHFGNGTRLTVT.

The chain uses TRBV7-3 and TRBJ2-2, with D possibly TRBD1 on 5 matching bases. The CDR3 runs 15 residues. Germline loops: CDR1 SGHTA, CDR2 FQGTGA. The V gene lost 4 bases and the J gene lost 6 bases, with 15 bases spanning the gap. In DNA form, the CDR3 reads TGTGCCAGCAGCTCAGCCCCAGGGATTCCCGGGGAGCTGTTTTTT. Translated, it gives CASSSAPGIPGELFF.

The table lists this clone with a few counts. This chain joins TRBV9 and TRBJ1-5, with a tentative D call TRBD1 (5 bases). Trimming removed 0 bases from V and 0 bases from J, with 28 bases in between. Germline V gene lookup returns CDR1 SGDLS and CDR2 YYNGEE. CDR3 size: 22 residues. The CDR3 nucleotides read TGTGCCAGCAGCGTAGTATTCGGTTTCGGGACTCAAGGGAAAGATAGCAATCAGCCCCAGCATTTT. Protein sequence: CASSVVFGFGTQGKDSNQPQHF.

The CDR3 sequence is CASSQLEIYNSPLHF. The CDR3 bases are TGTGCCAGCAGCCAGCTGGAGATTTATAATTCACCCCTCCACTTT. The rearrangement uses TRBV4-2 and TRBJ1-6; D unclear. V lost 3 bases and J 4 bases, leaving 10 bases between the germline ends. This CDR3 spans 15 amino acids. The germline gives CDR1 LGHNA, CDR2 YNFKEQ.

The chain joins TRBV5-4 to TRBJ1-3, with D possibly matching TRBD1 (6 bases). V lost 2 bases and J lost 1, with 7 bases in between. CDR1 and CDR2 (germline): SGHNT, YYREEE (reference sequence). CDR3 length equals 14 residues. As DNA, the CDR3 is TGTGCCAGCAGCTTCGACAGGTCTGGAAACACCATATATTTT. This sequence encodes CASSFDRSGNTIYF.

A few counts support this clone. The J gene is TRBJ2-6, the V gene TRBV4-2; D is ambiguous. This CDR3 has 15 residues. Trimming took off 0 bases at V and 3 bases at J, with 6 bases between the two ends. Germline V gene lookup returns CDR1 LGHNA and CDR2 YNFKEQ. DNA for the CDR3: TGTGCCAGCAGCCAAGATTCTTTTGGGGCCAACGTCCTGACTTTC. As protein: CASSQDSFGANVLTF.

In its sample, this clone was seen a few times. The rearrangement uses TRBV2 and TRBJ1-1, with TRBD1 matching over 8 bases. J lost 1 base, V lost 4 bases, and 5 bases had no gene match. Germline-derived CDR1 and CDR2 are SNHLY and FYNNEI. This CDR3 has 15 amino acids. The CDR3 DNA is TGTGCCAGCAGTGCCGGGACAGGCGGGAACACTGAAGCTTTCTTT. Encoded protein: CASSAGTGGNTEAFF.

CDR3 DNA: TGTGCCAGCAGTTTATGGCCAGCGGGATCCTACGAGCAGTACTTC. Protein sequence: CASSLWPAGSYEQYF. The J gene is TRBJ2-7, the V gene TRBV27; 7 nucleotides line up with TRBD2. J lost 1 base, V lost 1 base, and 4 bases had no gene match. Germline V CDR1 and CDR2: MNHEY, SMNVEV (reference sequence). The CDR3 runs to 15 residues.